One T cell receptor beta chain is described in this entry. Antigen unknown. Profiling relied on immunoSEQ multiplex PCR, and the TCRdb table lists in-frame clones only, not all of them. The profile shows over 140,000 clones, roughly 92% of them singletons. Second doses were pooled across both intervals (about 4 or about 12 weeks). Germline lookup yields CDR1 SGHVS and CDR2 FNYEAQ. The CDR3 runs to 16 residues. Trimming pared 4 bases from V and 6 bases from J, leaving 18 bases between. This sample is part of a study of T cell responses to AZD1222 COVID-19 vaccine. General study results and limits: In a largely white British group with more females than males, clonal diversity was possibly underestimated. Epitopes outside B.1.351 and B.1.1.7 mutated regions reportedly drew nearly half of spike TCRs. Among vaccine-associated CD4 TCRs, coverage spanned spike, with dominance at 160-218 and 743-854.

The V call is TRBV7-6, the J call TRBJ2-2, with D uncertain. The specimen was peripheral blood, collected 28 days after the second AZD1222 dose. The origin of this receptor is an adult who received the AZD1222 COVID-19 vaccine. The CDR3 is CASSSAVPTDPGELFF. The DNA of the CDR3 is TGTGCCAGCAGCTCCGCGGTCCCGACCGACCCCGGGGAGCTGTTTTTT.